What follows describes a single TCR beta chain. What it recognizes is unknown. CDR1 is MDHEN, CDR2 SYDVKM, per germline. This CDR3 has 15 amino acids. V trimming: 5 bases; J trimming: 7 bases; junction bases outside the gene matches: 12. The source of the sample is a study of blood T cells in healthy people across ages. A sample-barcoded 5' primer and a J-beta primer mix were used in a second PCR of roughly 6 to 11 cycles. One entry per CDR3 protein, called by TCRdb with MiXCR from the 5' RACE reads. The data show about 640,000 distinct CDR3 sequences, roughly 50% seen once. The study, taken as a whole, reports: A strong correlation was seen between TCR beta diversity and naive T cell percentage. Lack of knowledge of donor CMV status possibly confounded expanded clonotype changes.

This receptor was taken from a man between 60 and 75 years old in good health. Source material: blood. The J gene is TRBJ2-7, the V gene TRBV28; 9 nucleotides align to TRBD1. The CDR3 coding sequence is TGTGCCAGCAGTATTCTGACAGGGGGTAGGAGAGAGCAGTACTTC. Encoded protein: CASSILTGGRREQYF.